Below are 28 T cell receptor beta chains sequenced from a single sample in a study of response to subunit inactivated influenza vaccine. In TCRdb, the RT-PCR reads were re-called with MiXCR into one record per CDR3 protein. The sample includes about 700,000 distinct CDR3 sequences, 12% to 15% of them seen just once. The material sequenced was PBMCs from blood, taken around two weeks before vaccination. The receptors derive from a man in his forties or fifties who received an inactivated influenza vaccine.

This clonotype was counted between two and nine times. A read error may produce the germline difference seen at one junction end. The chain combines TRBV29-1 with TRBJ2-1; a possible D gene is TRBD1 (5 bases). The CDR3 extends over 12 amino acids. Germline CDR1 is SQVTM and CDR2 is ANQGSEA. The CDR3 spells CSVDTSQGLTIF. The CDR3 nucleotides read TGCAGCGTAGACACAAGCCAGGGCCTAACAATCTTC.

This clonotype was counted ten times or more. The chain is built from TRBV12-3 or TRBV12-4 and TRBJ1-2; D unclear. V lost 1 base and J lost 4, with 7 bases in between. The CDR3 is 13 amino acids. The CDR3, as DNA: TGTGCCAGCAGTTTAGACGGTCCCTATGGCTACACCTTC. This codes for CASSLDGPYGYTF.

This clonotype was counted between two and nine times. V usage is TRBV21-1 and J usage is TRBJ2-7; the D call TRBD1 from the table was never checked on the DNA. TRBV21-1 is noted as a pseudogene. CDR3 size: 15 residues. CDR3 protein: CASRSKIWGPYEQYF. CDR3 bases: TGTGCCAGCCGCAGCAAGATCTGGGGGCCTTACGAGCAGTACTTC.

V usage is TRBV7-8 and J usage is TRBJ1-2; D is ambiguous. Trimming shortened V by 5 bases and J by 8 bases, and 24 bases separated the two germline ends. The CDR3 loop spans 16 amino acids. The germline gives CDR1 SGHVS, CDR2 FQNEAQ. CDR3: CASSPRTATLTMGYTF. CDR3 DNA sequence: TGTGCCAGCAGCCCCAGGACGGCCACCCTAACTATGGGCTACACCTTC. Using reference TRBV7-8 and TRBJ1-2 for the parts outside the CDR3, the full variable domain is GAGVSQSPRYKVAKRGQDVALRCDPISGHVSLFWYQQALGQGPEFLTYFQNEAQLDKSGLPSDRFFAERPEGSVSTLKIQRTQQEDSAVYLCASSPRTATLTMGYTFGSGTRLTVV.

This clonotype has a handful of counts. V usage is TRBV3-1 and J usage is TRBJ1-2; TRBD1 is a possible D gene (5 bases). The germline V gene encodes CDR1 LGHDT and CDR2 YNNKEL (reference sequence). The CDR3 has 15 residues. V was trimmed by 1 base and J by 4 bases, leaving 13 bases between them. CDR3 sequence reads: CASSQGSGGGYGYTF. CDR3 bases: TGTGCCAGCAGCCAAGGATCGGGGGGAGGCTATGGCTACACCTTC.

Only a few counts were recorded for this clonotype. The CDR3 loop is CASLLGQTEAFF. CDR3 DNA sequence: TGTGCCAGCCTCCTTGGACAGACTGAAGCTTTCTTT. This sequence joins TRBV6-1 and TRBJ1-1; possible D gene TRBD1, 6 bases. V lost 8 bases and J 5 bases, leaving 12 bases between the germline ends. The germline V gene encodes CDR1 MNHNS and CDR2 SASEGT. The CDR3 is 12 amino acids.

This clonotype has a count of ten or more. V gene TRBV6-2 or TRBV6-3 combines with J gene TRBJ2-1; 8 bases are shared with TRBD1. Trimming at V came to 5 bases and at J to 2 bases, leaving 8 bases not matched to a gene. This CDR3 spans 16 amino acids. Per the germline V gene, CDR1 is MNHEY and CDR2 is SVGEGT. CDR3 sequence: CASSPGRTGPYNEQFF. For the CDR3, the DNA is TGTGCCAGCAGTCCGGGCAGGACAGGGCCCTACAATGAGCAGTTCTTC.

The J gene is TRBJ1-6, the V gene TRBV20-1; 9 bases agree with TRBD1. Germline V gene lookup returns CDR1 DFQATT and CDR2 SNEGSKA (reference sequence). The trim removed 6 bases at V and 7 bases at J, leaving 10 bases unmatched. The CDR3 is 15 amino acids. The CDR3 loop is CSAHSDRGGNSPLHF. CDR3 nucleotide sequence: TGCAGTGCCCACTCGGACAGGGGAGGGAATTCACCCCTCCACTTT.

The chain has TRBV5-1 and TRBJ2-2; 8 nucleotides line up with TRBD2. The V and J ends lost 7 bases and 4 bases, in that order; junction bases with no gene match: 6. The CDR3 covers 14 residues. Germline V lookup: CDR1 SGHRS, CDR2 YFSETQ. The CDR3 region is CASRRLASTGELFF. The DNA of the CDR3 is TGCGCCAGCCGGCGACTAGCGAGCACCGGGGAGCTGTTTTTT.

This clonotype has more than one count but fewer than ten. The chain carries TRBV5-1 and TRBJ1-5; possibly TRBD1 for D (5 bases). The CDR3 consists of 17 residues. The V gene's germline CDR1 is SGHRS and CDR2 YFSETQ. The ends were cut back, 4 bases at V and 1 base at J, with 18 bases in the middle. The CDR3 DNA reads TGCGCCAGCAGCGTGGACACCGCCGGACCAAGCAATCAGCCCCAGCATTTT. Translated, it gives CASSVDTAGPSNQPQHF.

This clonotype came up a few times. The chain employs TRBV12-3 or TRBV12-4 and TRBJ2-1, with D possibly being TRBD2 (5 bases). The CDR3 covers 15 residues. Trimming removed 1 base at V and 8 bases at J, with 15 bases between. CDR3 coding DNA: TGTGCCAGCAGTTTAGAAGTCCGGGGAGTGGATGAGCAGTTCTTC. Its translation: CASSLEVRGVDEQFF.

This clonotype came up a few times. The chain employs TRBV7-2 and TRBJ2-7, with TRBD2 matching over 8 bases. V was pared by 2 bases and J by 0 bases, with 9 bases of the junction left unmatched. The CDR3 contains 17 residues. Germline CDR1 reads SGHTA; CDR2 reads FQGNSA. CDR3 residues: CASSLPPSGLFSYEQYF. CDR3 nucleotide sequence: TGTGCCAGCAGCTTACCGCCTAGCGGGTTATTCTCCTACGAGCAGTACTTC.

CDR3 sequence reads: CASSQFRGGTGELFF. CDR3 in DNA: TGCGCCAGCAGCCAGTTTAGGGGAGGAACCGGGGAGCTGTTTTTT. This rearrangement joins TRBV4-3 to TRBJ2-2, with D maybe TRBD2 (6 bases). There are 15 residues in the CDR3. With 3 bases removed from V and 5 bases from J, the gap between germline ends came to 13 bases. The V gene's germline CDR1 is LGHNA and CDR2 YSLEER.

V gene TRBV19 combines with J gene TRBJ2-7, with TRBD1 matching over 7 bases. CDR1 is LNHDA, CDR2 SQIVND, per germline (reference sequence). The J segment lost 2 bases and the V segment lost 6 bases, leaving 4 bases of the junction unmatched. This CDR3 contains 13 residues. CDR3 DNA sequence: TGTGCCAGTAGGGACAGGAGCACCTACGAGCAGTACTTC. Translation: CASRDRSTYEQYF.

This clonotype was counted between two and nine times. The chain carries TRBV5-1 and TRBJ2-1; TRBD2 matches 13 bases. CDR1 and CDR2 (germline): SGHRS, YFSETQ. The CDR3 has 15 residues. Trimming cost V 3 bases and J 9 bases; bases outside gene matches: 6. The CDR3 nucleotides are TGCGCCAGCAGCTCGACTAGCGGGGGGTATGGTGAGCAGTTCTTC. Amino acids: CASSSTSGGYGEQFF.

J is TRBJ2-3 and V is TRBV20-1; 14 bases match TRBD2. CDR1 is DFQATT and CDR2 is SNEGSKA in the germline V gene (reference sequence). V shed 3 bases, J shed 5 bases, and the junction held 4 bases outside the gene matches. The CDR3 covers 15 residues. In DNA, the CDR3 is TGCAGTGCTAGCCCCGGGACTAGCGGGAGAGATACGCAGTATTTT. Translating gives CSASPGTSGRDTQYF.

The table lists this clonotype with a few counts. The V gene is TRBV12-3 or TRBV12-4, the J gene TRBJ1-1, with D hard to call. CDR3 length: 15 amino acids. With 5 bases removed from V and 5 bases from J, the gap between germline ends came to 18 bases. The CDR3 region is CASSLGMRASTEAFF. CDR3 nucleotide sequence: TGTGCCAGCAGTCTTGGGATGCGGGCGAGTACTGAAGCTTTCTTT.

This clonotype came up a few times. The chain is built from TRBV2 and TRBJ1-5; 8 bases agree with TRBD1. The CDR3 extends over 14 amino acids. V lost 4 bases to trimming and J lost 7 bases; unmatched junction nucleotides: 6. In germline, CDR1 is SNHLY, CDR2 FYNNEI. CDR3 sequence reads: CASSVETGEQPQHF. The CDR3 bases are TGTGCCAGCAGTGTAGAGACAGGGGAACAGCCCCAGCATTTT.

This clonotype was seen a few times. The chain combines TRBV2 with TRBJ2-7, with unresolved D. V was cut by 9 bases and J by 0 bases, with 9 bases left in between. The CDR3 extends over 12 amino acids. The V gene's germline CDR1 is SNHLY and CDR2 FYNNEI. The CDR3 here is CASDGDSYEQYF. The CDR3 region has the DNA TGTGCCAGTGACGGAGACTCCTACGAGCAGTACTTC.

The table lists this clonotype with many counts. This chain joins TRBV4-3 and TRBJ1-1; TRBD1 agrees at 7 bases. In germline, CDR1 is LGHNA, CDR2 YSLEER. The trim removed 3 bases at V and 4 bases at J, leaving 2 bases unmatched. The CDR3 covers 13 residues. CDR3: CASSQTGSTEAFF. CDR3 bases: TGCGCCAGCAGCCAGACAGGGAGCACTGAAGCTTTCTTT.

The chain combines TRBV20-1 with TRBJ1-5; TRBD1 aligns across 9 bases. CDR3 length equals 14 residues. Germline trimming cut 2 bases from V and 6 bases from J; bases unmatched to any gene: 5. Germline V gives CDR1 DFQATT, CDR2 SNEGSKA (reference sequence). CDR3 nucleotides: TGCAGTGCTAGACCCGGGACAGGGTGTCAGCCCCAGCATTTT. Translated, it gives CSARPGTGCQPQHF.

In its sample, this clonotype was seen many times. The chain employs TRBV5-5 and TRBJ1-6, with TRBD1 identical over 7 bases. The CDR3 is 15 residues long. The junction had 12 bases not matched to a gene; V was cut back by 1 base and J by 14 bases. Per the germline V gene, CDR1 is SGHKS and CDR2 is YYEKEE (reference sequence). CDR3 bases: TGTGCCAGCAGCTTGAGGGGGCCCCCAGGGGGGACCCTCCACTTT. This encodes CASSLRGPPGGTLHF.

V gene TRBV15 combines with J gene TRBJ1-1; D remains unclear. Germline assignment: CDR1 LNHNV and CDR2 YYDKDF (reference sequence). The CDR3 has 14 amino acids. The V end lost 8 bases, the J end lost 1 base, and 14 bases lay between the germline ends. The CDR3 bases are TGTGCCACCCGTAGGGCACTAAAGAACACTGAAGCTTTCTTT. Protein sequence: CATRRALKNTEAFF.

This clonotype has more than one count but fewer than ten. The rearrangement links TRBV6-2 or TRBV6-3 to TRBJ2-1; 10 nucleotides line up with TRBD2. From germline, CDR1 is MNHEY and CDR2 SVGEGT. CDR3 length: 14 residues. With 5 bases clipped from V and 7 bases from J, the junction kept 5 bases outside the gene matches. In DNA, the CDR3 is TGTGCCAGCAGTAACGTGGGACTAGCGAATGAGCAGTTCTTC. This sequence encodes CASSNVGLANEQFF.

In its sample, this clonotype was seen many times. The chain is built from TRBV3-1 and TRBJ2-4; D perhaps matches TRBD1 (5 bases). Germline V lookup: CDR1 LGHDT, CDR2 YNNKEL (reference sequence). V shed 1 base and J shed 2 bases, with 9 bases lying between them. The CDR3 totals 15 residues. In nucleotides, the CDR3 is TGTGCCAGCAGCCAAGTCAGGGTTTCCAAAAACATTCAGTACTTC. Amino acids: CASSQVRVSKNIQYF.

The sample holds a few counts of this clonotype. This chain joins TRBV6-2 or TRBV6-3 and TRBJ2-1; maybe TRBD1 (6 bases). Trimming took off 5 bases at V and 9 bases at J, with 14 bases between the two ends. The CDR3 loop spans 13 amino acids. The germline CDR1 and CDR2 sequences are MNHEY and SVGEGT. The CDR3 protein is CASSDYRAGEQFF. The CDR3 nucleotides are TGTGCCAGCAGTGACTACAGGGCTGGTGAGCAGTTCTTC.

In this sample, this clonotype turned up many times. This chain links TRBV25-1 with TRBJ1-1; TRBD1 is a possible D gene (5 bases). The germline V gene has CDR1 MGHDK and CDR2 SYGVNS. This CDR3 is built from 15 residues. With 3 bases removed from V and 2 bases from J, the gap between germline ends came to 13 bases. CDR3 sequence (DNA): TGTGCCAGCAGTGATTGGAAGGGGACCAACACTGAAGCTTTCTTT. This codes for CASSDWKGTNTEAFF.

Here the CDR3 reads CASSRWVEAFF. In DNA, the CDR3 is TGTGCCAGCAGTCGTTGGGTCGAAGCTTTCTTT. The V gene is TRBV11-1, the J gene TRBJ1-1; no clear D. The CDR3 has 11 residues. Germline assignment: CDR1 SGHAT and CDR2 FQDESV (reference sequence). With 6 bases removed from V and 8 bases from J, the gap between germline ends came to 10 bases.